This T cell receptor beta chain was observed in a study of shared T cell receptors in the human thymus. V was pared by 2 bases and J by 1 base, with 8 bases between. Germline V lookup: CDR1 MGHRA, CDR2 YSYEKL. The CDR3 covers 14 residues. Profiling relied on immunoSEQ multiplex PCR, and the TCRdb table lists in-frame clones only, not all of them. The sample lists hundreds of thousands of clones, around 87% occurring once. A further study also used this sample, focusing on human thymus T cells.

Input material: thymocytes. The chain employs TRBV4-1 and TRBJ1-1; D gene uncertain. The receptor was isolated from a boy less than two years old with a congenital heart defect. The CDR3 DNA sequence: TGCGCCAGCAGCCAAAAACAGCAGAACACTGAAGCTTTCTTT. Translated: CASSQKQQNTEAFF.